This T cell receptor (beta chain) was recorded in a study of blood T cell repertoires in COVID-19. Assay: immunoSEQ multiplex PCR; the TCRdb copy retains only in-frame clones and omits some. The sample lists some 130,000 clones; 75% to 90% were seen once. CDR3 length: 15 amino acids. Germline V gene data show CDR1 as MNHEY and CDR2 as SVGAGI. The V gene end was trimmed by 6 bases and the J gene end by 2 bases; junction bases not matched to a gene: 7. Those enrolled, adults aged roughly 18 to 89 years, came from 20 to 25 US areas. J is TRBJ1-2 and V is TRBV6-5, with 9 positions matching TRBD1. The clonotype comes from a woman aged 50 to 60 who had recovered from COVID-19. The sequenced sample consisted of PBMCs or T cells enriched from blood (not recorded which). CDR3 sequence (DNA): TGTGCCAGCAGGGCAGGGGACAGGGTCAACTATGGCTACACCTTC. Encoded protein: CASRAGDRVNYGYTF.